The clone carrying this TCR beta chain has at least ten counts. Its antigen is currently unknown. Time point specified: newly diagnosed GD, antithyroid drugs for less than 3 months. PBMCs provided the RNA from which the TCR library was made. This sample was included in a study of regulatory T cells in long-lasting Graves disease. As for the study in general: Newly diagnosed Graves' patients took antithyroid drugs under 3 months. Study-wide points: Preferential use of TRBV28, TRBJ1-2 and TRBJ2-5 was seen in persistent disease.

Arm-PCR of CDR3 regions and iRepertoire HTBI primers were the basis on which TCR beta libraries were built. TCRdb fed the multiplex PCR reads into MiXCR, producing one record per CDR3 protein. The table shows 380,000 or so distinct CDR3 sequences, with 15% to 20% occurring only once. The CDR3 is made up of 14 amino acids. The V gene lost 6 bases and the J gene lost 1 base, with 12 bases spanning the gap. CDR1 and CDR2 (germline): ENHRY, SYGVKD. This sample was shared with a second study, whose subject was T cells in Graves' hyperthyroidism and ophthalmopathy. That paper notes: Most clonotypes expanded in the thyroid (above 0.001) were also present in blood.

The sequence derives from a woman between 18 and 29 years old with Graves disease. Here the sequenced sample was peripheral blood mononuclear cells (PBMCs), taken at new diagnosis, from a patient treated with antithyroid drugs. The genes are TRBV10-3 and TRBJ1-1; possible D gene TRBD1, 6 bases. The CDR3 nucleotides are TGTGCCATCAGAGAGGCAGGGGAGAACACTGAAGCTTTCTTT. Translated: CAIREAGENTEAFF.